Following are 30 T cell receptor beta chains from one sample sequenced in a study of control samples from healthy donors and cancer patients. TCRdb's copy holds only in-frame clones and misses some; the assay was immunoSEQ multiplex PCR. The data hold about 75,000 clones, with 90% to 95% observed a single time. Specimen: blood. The receptors were gathered from a woman in her thirties or forties in good health.

In its sample, this clone was seen once. The CDR3 coding sequence is TGTGCCAGCAGTTTATCAGGGTTTCTCTACGAGCAGTACTTC. Protein: CASSLSGFLYEQYF. J is TRBJ2-7 and V is TRBV28, with D possibly TRBD1 on 5 matching bases. The CDR3 has 14 amino acids. Germline assignment: CDR1 MDHEN and CDR2 SYDVKM. Trimming cost V 1 base and J 3 bases, with 10 bases left between them.

This chain uses TRBV9 with TRBJ2-7, with D possibly called TRBD1 or TRBD2 (5 bases each). Germline assignment: CDR1 SGDLS and CDR2 YYNGEE. Trimming removed 7 bases at V and 6 bases at J, with 17 bases between. The CDR3 is 13 amino acids. In DNA, the CDR3 is TGTGCCAGCGGGGCGGGCCCGGCGGCCGAGCAGTACTTC. The encoded protein is CASGAGPAAEQYF.

The chain uses TRBV7-2 and TRBJ2-2; 7 bases fit TRBD2. V trimming: 4 bases; J trimming: 5 bases; junction bases outside the gene matches: 7. Germline V CDR1 and CDR2: SGHTA, FQGNSA. This CDR3 contains 15 residues. CDR3 DNA sequence: TGTGCCAGCAGCTATTTACGCGGGAGTACCGGGGAGCTGTTTTTT. Residues: CASSYLRGSTGELFF.

V is TRBV5-1 and J is TRBJ2-5; 9 bases align to TRBD2. The CDR3 runs to 16 residues. With V trimmed by 0 bases and J by 5 bases, 8 bases remained unmatched. CDR1 is SGHRS and CDR2 is YFSETQ in the germline V gene. Here the CDR3 reads CASSLVSSGVWETQYF. The CDR3 DNA reads as TGCGCCAGCAGCTTGGTATCTAGCGGGGTCTGGGAGACCCAGTACTTC.

V and J are TRBV11-3 and TRBJ2-3; D is possibly TRBD1 (6 bases). Germline V gene sequence: CDR1 SGHNT, CDR2 YENEEA. The V end lost 5 bases, the J end lost 2 bases, and 11 bases lay between the germline ends. The CDR3 consists of 14 residues. As DNA, the CDR3 is TGTGCCAGCAGCCGGGACATTAACACAGATACGCAGTATTTT. Its translation: CASSRDINTDTQYF.

V and J are TRBV7-3 and TRBJ2-7; D is unresolved. Germline assignment: CDR1 SGHTA and CDR2 FQGTGA. The CDR3 consists of 13 residues. V dropped 0 bases and J dropped 5 bases, with 8 bases sitting between them. CDR3 bases: TGTGCCAGCAGCTTAACTAGGCGCGACGAGCAGTACTTC. Translating it yields CASSLTRRDEQYF.

This clone appeared once. The genes are TRBV12-3 or TRBV12-4 and TRBJ1-6; D is perhaps TRBD1 (6 bases). V shed 5 bases and J shed 8 bases, with 10 bases lying between them. The CDR3 has 13 amino acids. The CDR3 DNA reads as TGTGCCAGCAGTGTGGACAGCGATTCACCCCTCCACTTT. It encodes CASSVDSDSPLHF.

This clone appeared once. This chain joins TRBV4-2 and TRBJ2-7; 8 bases map to TRBD1. The V gene's germline CDR1 is LGHNA and CDR2 YNFKEQ. The CDR3 is 15 amino acids. V gave up 0 bases and J gave up 6 bases; unmatched junction bases: 7. CDR3 sequence reads: CASSQDQGQGVEQYF. As DNA, the CDR3 is TGTGCCAGCAGCCAAGACCAAGGACAGGGTGTCGAGCAGTACTTC.

A single count supports this clone. The rearrangement links TRBV7-2 to TRBJ2-3; D remains unclear. Per germline, CDR1 SGHTA and CDR2 FQGNSA. V was trimmed by 2 bases and J by 4 bases, leaving 7 bases between them. The CDR3 spans 13 residues. As DNA, the CDR3 is TGTGCCAGCAGCTTATGGGCCGCAGATACGCAGTATTTT. It yields the protein CASSLWAADTQYF.

This chain links TRBV6-1 with TRBJ1-1; 7 positions agree with TRBD1. V dropped 1 base and J dropped 4; count of bases not matched to a gene: 12. The length of the CDR3 is 17 residues. The V gene's germline CDR1 is MNHNS and CDR2 SASEGT. CDR3 sequence reads: CASSEETPAGGGTEAFF. In nucleotides, the CDR3 is TGTGCCAGCAGTGAAGAAACCCCCGCAGGGGGTGGCACTGAAGCTTTCTTT.

The chain joins TRBV7-2 to TRBJ2-5; D perhaps matches TRBD1 (6 bases). Germline CDR1 SGHTA, CDR2 FQGNSA. Trimming took 5 bases from V and 5 from J, leaving 18 bases between them. The CDR3 covers 15 residues. The CDR3 region has the DNA TGTGCCAGCAGCGCCAGACAGGAGCCCTGGGAGACCCAGTACTTC. This translates into CASSARQEPWETQYF.

This chain uses TRBV4-1 with TRBJ2-2; 11 bases align to TRBD1. V trimming: 0 bases; J trimming: 5 bases; junction bases outside the gene matches: 2. The CDR3 is 16 residues long. Per the germline V gene, CDR1 is MGHRA and CDR2 is YSYEKL. The CDR3 DNA follows: TGCGCCAGCAGCCAAGAGGACAGGGGGCTAACCGGGGAGCTGTTTTTT. Amino acid sequence: CASSQEDRGLTGELFF.

CDR3: CASSLHVAGRIEQFF. CDR3 coding DNA: TGTGCCAGCAGCTTGCATGTGGCAGGTAGGATTGAGCAGTTCTTC. The rearrangement joins TRBV7-2 to TRBJ2-1; the D is unclear. V was cut by 3 bases and J by 9 bases, with 18 bases left in between. The CDR3 is 15 residues long. Germline assignment: CDR1 SGHTA and CDR2 FQGNSA.

The chain links TRBV6-6 to TRBJ2-1; tentative D call: TRBD2 (6 bases). The CDR3 sequence is 15 residues long. Between the trimmed V and J ends, which lost 6 bases and 3 bases, there was a span of 15 bases. CDR1 is MNHNY and CDR2 is SVGAGI in the germline V gene (reference sequence). In DNA form, the CDR3 reads TGTGCCAGCAGCTCCGGGACTCCCCTCTACAATGAGCAGTTCTTC. Protein product: CASSSGTPLYNEQFF.

The J gene is TRBJ2-3, the V gene TRBV24-1, with D hard to call. The CDR3 covers 12 residues. Between the trimmed V and J ends, which lost 5 bases and 4 bases, there was a span of 6 bases. Germline V gene sequence: CDR1 KGHDR, CDR2 SFDVKD. CDR3: CATSGLSDTQYF. The CDR3 DNA is TGTGCCACCAGTGGACTTTCAGATACGCAGTATTTT.

The V and J genes are TRBV7-8 and TRBJ1-5; no reliable D call. CDR1 SGHVS and CDR2 FQNEAQ come from the germline V gene. The CDR3 extends over 13 amino acids. V lost 7 bases and J lost 2, with 9 bases in between. The CDR3 protein is CASTGPGNQPQHF. Here the CDR3 DNA reads TGTGCCAGCACTGGGCCAGGCAATCAGCCCCAGCATTTT.

This clone showed up just once. This chain connects TRBV3-1 (or the pseudogene TRBV3-2) to TRBJ2-7; D is perhaps TRBD1 or TRBD2 (6 bases each). V was pared by 8 bases and J by 6 bases, with 11 bases between. The CDR3 is 11 amino acids. Germline CDR1 LGHDT, CDR2 YNNKEL (reference sequence). This CDR3 is CASYGGGEQYF. In nucleotides, the CDR3 is TGTGCCAGCTACGGGGGCGGCGAGCAGTACTTC.

This clone was observed once. The chain combines TRBV11-2 with TRBJ2-5; D ambiguous. The V gene lost 2 bases and the J gene lost 2 bases, with 6 bases spanning the gap. This CDR3 spans 13 amino acids. The germline V gene has CDR1 SGHAT and CDR2 FQNNGV. The CDR3 spells CASSLSRQETQYF. The CDR3 DNA sequence: TGTGCCAGCAGCTTAAGCAGACAAGAGACCCAGTACTTC.

This chain uses TRBV7-2 with TRBJ1-5, with D possibly being TRBD1 (6 bases). The CDR3 has 16 amino acids. V was shortened by 5 bases and J by 3 bases, with 17 bases between the two germline ends. Germline CDR1 and CDR2: SGHTA and FQGNSA. CDR3: CASSLFSGASNQPQHF. DNA for the CDR3: TGTGCCAGCAGCCTATTCTCGGGGGCGTCCAATCAGCCCCAGCATTTT. The full variable domain, with the rest looked up from reference TRBV7-2 and TRBJ1-5, is GAGVSQSPSNKVTEKGKDVELRCDPISGHTALYWYRQSLGQGLEFLIYFQGNSAPDKSGLPSDRFSAERTGGSVSTLTIQRTQQEDSAVYLCASSLFSGASNQPQHFGDGTRLSIL.

The rearrangement links TRBV6-6 to TRBJ2-2; tentative D call: TRBD2 (6 bases). Germline CDR1 reads MNHNY; CDR2 reads SVGAGI (reference sequence). CDR3 size: 14 residues. Trimming removed 2 bases from V and 7 bases from J, with 11 bases in between. For the CDR3, the DNA is TGTGCCAGCAGTTACGGGGAGGAGTTCGGGGAGCTGTTTTTT. This sequence encodes CASSYGEEFGELFF.

The CDR3 region is CASSQDERQETQYF. Here the CDR3 DNA reads TGTGCCAGCAGCCAAGACGAGCGGCAAGAGACCCAGTACTTC. This rearrangement joins TRBV4-2 to TRBJ2-5, with a weak D call TRBD2 (5 bases). The CDR3 is 14 amino acids. CDR1 and CDR2 (germline): LGHNA, YNFKEQ. Trimming left V 0 bases short and J 2 bases short, with 7 bases between.

V gene TRBV6-2 or TRBV6-3 combines with J gene TRBJ2-1; 10 bases align to TRBD2. Looked up from germline, CDR1 is MNHEY and CDR2 is SVGEGT. The CDR3 contains 19 residues. After removal of 2 bases from V and 0 bases from J, the junction contained 10 bases not matched to a gene. This CDR3 is CASSYLTSGATSSYNEQFF. CDR3 DNA sequence: TGTGCCAGCAGTTACCTTACTAGCGGGGCAACTAGCTCCTACAATGAGCAGTTCTTC.

In nucleotides, the CDR3 is TGCGCCAGCAGCCAAGGGAGGGAGGAGTTCTTC. This sequence encodes CASSQGREEFF. The chain couples TRBV4-1 to TRBJ2-1, with D possibly matching TRBD2 (6 bases). This CDR3 is built from 11 residues. Germline lookup yields CDR1 MGHRA and CDR2 YSYEKL. V shed 1 base and J shed 14 bases, with 9 bases lying between them.

This clone was observed a single time. This rearrangement joins TRBV5-1 to TRBJ1-2, with D tentatively TRBD1 (5 bases). The CDR3 has 15 residues. V lost 2 bases and J 2 bases, leaving 13 bases between the germline ends. Germline loops: CDR1 SGHRS, CDR2 YFSETQ. CDR3 sequence: CASSFGAGRNYGYTF. The CDR3 bases are TGCGCCAGCAGCTTTGGGGCAGGGCGGAACTATGGCTACACCTTC.

The chain is built from TRBV13 and TRBJ2-7; 9 nucleotides line up with TRBD2. Germline CDR1 reads PRHDT; CDR2 reads FYEKMQ (reference sequence). Trimming at V came to 9 bases and at J to 3 bases, leaving 15 bases not matched to a gene. The CDR3 runs 16 residues. CDR3 DNA: TGTGCCAGTAATTCGCGGGCTAGCGGGATGAGCTACGAGCAGTACTTC. Translated: CASNSRASGMSYEQYF. Based on the CDR3 plus reference TRBV13 and TRBJ2-7, the full variable domain is AAGVIQSPRHLIKEKRETATLKCYPIPRHDTVYWYQQGPGQDPQFLISFYEKMQSDKGSIPDRFSAQQFSDYHSELNMSSLELGDSALYFCASNSRASGMSYEQYFGPGTRLTVT.

The chain employs TRBV6-5 and TRBJ1-6; 7 nucleotides agree with TRBD1. Germline lookup yields CDR1 MNHEY and CDR2 SVGAGI. The V and J ends lost 0 bases and 2 bases, in that order; junction bases with no gene match: 1. This CDR3 region has 16 residues. The CDR3 region has the DNA TGTGCCAGCAGTTACTCCGGGACAGCCTATAATTCACCCCTCCACTTT. Translation gives CASSYSGTAYNSPLHF.

This chain joins TRBV7-2 and TRBJ1-2; D unresolved. The CDR3 has 14 residues. Germline V gives CDR1 SGHTA, CDR2 FQGNSA. The V end was cut by 1 base, the J end by 1 base, with 7 bases between. CDR3 sequence: CASSLVPSNYGYTF. CDR3 bases: TGTGCCAGCAGCTTAGTTCCCAGTAACTATGGCTACACCTTC.

This sequence joins TRBV5-4 and TRBJ2-5; 12 bases align to TRBD2. V shed 3 bases, J shed 4 bases, and the junction held 4 bases outside the gene matches. The length of the CDR3 is 15 residues. Looked up from germline, CDR1 is SGHNT and CDR2 is YYREEE (reference sequence). This CDR3 reads CASSYPGLAGETQYF. DNA of the CDR3: TGTGCCAGCAGCTACCCGGGACTAGCGGGAGAGACCCAGTACTTC.

The CDR3 DNA reads TGTGCCAGCAGCGCGGACAGGGGATCCACTGAAGCTTTCTTT. It encodes CASSADRGSTEAFF. The chain links TRBV2 to TRBJ1-1, with 9 bases fitting TRBD1. V lost 6 bases to trimming and J lost 4 bases; unmatched junction nucleotides: 6. Germline CDR1 and CDR2: SNHLY and FYNNEI. The CDR3 sequence is 14 residues long.

The V call is TRBV9, the J call TRBJ1-2, with a possible D match to TRBD1 (6 bases). Germline V lookup: CDR1 SGDLS, CDR2 YYNGEE. The CDR3 spans 15 residues. V was cut by 2 bases and J by 4 bases, with 15 bases left in between. Written as DNA, the CDR3 is TGTGCCAGCAGCGTGCAGGGGATAGAACCCTATGGCTACACCTTC. It yields the protein CASSVQGIEPYGYTF.